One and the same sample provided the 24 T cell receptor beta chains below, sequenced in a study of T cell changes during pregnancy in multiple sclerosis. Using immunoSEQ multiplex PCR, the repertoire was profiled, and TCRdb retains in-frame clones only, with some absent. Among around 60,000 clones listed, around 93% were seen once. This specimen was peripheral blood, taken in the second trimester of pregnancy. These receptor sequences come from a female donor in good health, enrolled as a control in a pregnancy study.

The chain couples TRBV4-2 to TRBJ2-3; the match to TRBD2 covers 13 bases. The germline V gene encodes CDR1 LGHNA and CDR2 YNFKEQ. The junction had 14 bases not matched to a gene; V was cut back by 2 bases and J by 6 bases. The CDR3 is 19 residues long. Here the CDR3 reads CASSQYLWTSGSPSDTQYF. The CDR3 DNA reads TGTGCCAGCAGCCAATACCTTTGGACTAGCGGGAGCCCGTCGGATACGCAGTATTTT.

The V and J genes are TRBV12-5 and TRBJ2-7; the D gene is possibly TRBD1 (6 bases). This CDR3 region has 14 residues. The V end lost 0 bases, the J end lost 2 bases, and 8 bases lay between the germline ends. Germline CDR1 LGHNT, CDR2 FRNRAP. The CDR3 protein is CASGLVDRPYEQYF. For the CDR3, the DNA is TGTGCTAGTGGTTTGGTAGACAGGCCCTACGAGCAGTACTTC.

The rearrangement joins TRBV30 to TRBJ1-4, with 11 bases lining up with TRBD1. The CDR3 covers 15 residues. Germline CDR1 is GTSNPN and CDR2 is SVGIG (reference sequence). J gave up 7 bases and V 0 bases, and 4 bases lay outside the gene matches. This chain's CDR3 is CAWSVGTGGPEKLFF. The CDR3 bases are TGTGCCTGGAGTGTGGGGACAGGGGGGCCTGAAAAACTGTTTTTT.

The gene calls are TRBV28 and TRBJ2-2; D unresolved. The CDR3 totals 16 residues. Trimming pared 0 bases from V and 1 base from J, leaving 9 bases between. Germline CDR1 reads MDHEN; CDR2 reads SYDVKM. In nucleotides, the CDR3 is TGTGCCAGCAGTTTATGGCGGTTTCTGAACACCGGGGAGCTGTTTTTT. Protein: CASSLWRFLNTGELFF.

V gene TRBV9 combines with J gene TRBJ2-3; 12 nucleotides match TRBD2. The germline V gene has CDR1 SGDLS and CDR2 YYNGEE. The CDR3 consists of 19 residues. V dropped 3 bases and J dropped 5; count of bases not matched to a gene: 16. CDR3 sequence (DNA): TGTGCCAGCAGCGCGCCCGCGACCAGAGGACTAGCGGGGATAGATACGCAGTATTTT. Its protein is CASSAPATRGLAGIDTQYF.

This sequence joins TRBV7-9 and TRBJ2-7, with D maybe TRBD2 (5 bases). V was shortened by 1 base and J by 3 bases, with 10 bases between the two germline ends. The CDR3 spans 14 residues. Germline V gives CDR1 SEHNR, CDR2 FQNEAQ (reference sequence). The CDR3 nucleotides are TGTGCCAGCAGCTTAGGAGGGATGAACTACGAGCAGTACTTC. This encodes CASSLGGMNYEQYF.

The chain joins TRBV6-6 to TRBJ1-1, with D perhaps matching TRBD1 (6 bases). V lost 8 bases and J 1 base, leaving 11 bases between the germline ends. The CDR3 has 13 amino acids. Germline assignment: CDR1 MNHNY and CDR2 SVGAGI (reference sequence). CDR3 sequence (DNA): TGTGCCAGCCTGCGGACAGAGAACACTGAAGCTTTCTTT. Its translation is CASLRTENTEAFF.

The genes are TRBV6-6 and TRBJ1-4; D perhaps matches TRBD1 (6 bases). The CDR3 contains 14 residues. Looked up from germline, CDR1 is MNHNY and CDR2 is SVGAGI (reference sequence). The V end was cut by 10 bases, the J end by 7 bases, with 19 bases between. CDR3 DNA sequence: TGTGCCACCCGAAAACAGGGAATTTTTGAAAAACTGTTTTTT. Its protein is CATRKQGIFEKLFF.

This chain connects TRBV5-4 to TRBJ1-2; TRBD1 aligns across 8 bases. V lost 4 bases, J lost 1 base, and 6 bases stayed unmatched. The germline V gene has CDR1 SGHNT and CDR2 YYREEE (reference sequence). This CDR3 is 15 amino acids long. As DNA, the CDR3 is TGTGCCAGCAGCCCTCGGACAGGGAGTAACTATGGCTACACCTTC. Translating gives CASSPRTGSNYGYTF. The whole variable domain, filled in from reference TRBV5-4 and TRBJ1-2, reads ETGVTQSPTHLIKTRGQQVTLRCSSQSGHNTVSWYQQALGQGPQFIFQYYREEENGRGNFPPRFSGLQFPNYSSELNVNALELDDSALYLCASSPRTGSNYGYTFGSGTRLTVV.

CDR3 protein: CASSAHYNEQFF. CDR3 nucleotide sequence: TGTGCCAGCAGCGCACACTACAATGAGCAGTTCTTC. The chain employs TRBV7-2 and TRBJ2-1; D is ambiguous. Trimming shortened V by 5 bases and J by 3 bases, and 5 bases separated the two germline ends. Germline assignment: CDR1 SGHTA and CDR2 FQGNSA. CDR3 length: 12 amino acids.

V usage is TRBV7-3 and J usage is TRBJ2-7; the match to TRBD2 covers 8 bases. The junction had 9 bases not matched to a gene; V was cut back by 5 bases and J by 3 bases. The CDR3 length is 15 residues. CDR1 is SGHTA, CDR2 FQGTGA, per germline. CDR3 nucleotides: TGTGCCAGCAGCATCGGGGGGGGAGGCTTCTACGAGCAGTACTTC. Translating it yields CASSIGGGGFYEQYF.

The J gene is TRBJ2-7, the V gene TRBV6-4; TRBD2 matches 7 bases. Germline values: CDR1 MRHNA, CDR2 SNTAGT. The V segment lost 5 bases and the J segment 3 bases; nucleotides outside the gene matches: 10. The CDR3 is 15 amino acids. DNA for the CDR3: TGTGCCAGCAGTTTGTTGGGAGGGTCCCTCTACGAGCAGTACTTC. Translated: CASSLLGGSLYEQYF.

Written as DNA, the CDR3 is TGTGCCAGCAGTAACAACATTCCCCCAATCGAGCAGTACTTC. Translation gives CASSNNIPPIEQYF. This chain links TRBV28 with TRBJ2-7; D ambiguous. The germline V gene has CDR1 MDHEN and CDR2 SYDVKM. Trimming stripped 5 bases from V and 6 bases from J, with 17 bases between. The CDR3 contains 14 residues.

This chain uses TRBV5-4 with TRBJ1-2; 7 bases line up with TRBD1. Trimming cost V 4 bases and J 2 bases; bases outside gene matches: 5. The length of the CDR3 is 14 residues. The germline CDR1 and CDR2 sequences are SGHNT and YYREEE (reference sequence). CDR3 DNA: TGTGCCAGCAGCACCCCAGGGGGAAACTATGGCTACACCTTC. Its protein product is CASSTPGGNYGYTF.

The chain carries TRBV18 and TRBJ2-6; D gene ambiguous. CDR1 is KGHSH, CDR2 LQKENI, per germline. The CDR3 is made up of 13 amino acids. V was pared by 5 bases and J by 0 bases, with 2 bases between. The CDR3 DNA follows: TGTGCCAGCTCATACTCTGGGGCCAACGTCCTGACTTTC. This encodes CASSYSGANVLTF.

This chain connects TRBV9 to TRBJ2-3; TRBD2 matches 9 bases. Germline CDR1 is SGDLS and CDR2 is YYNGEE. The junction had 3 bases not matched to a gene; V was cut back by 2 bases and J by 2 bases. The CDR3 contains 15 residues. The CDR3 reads CASSVTSGFTDTQYF. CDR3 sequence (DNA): TGTGCCAGCAGCGTGACTAGCGGATTCACAGATACGCAGTATTTT.

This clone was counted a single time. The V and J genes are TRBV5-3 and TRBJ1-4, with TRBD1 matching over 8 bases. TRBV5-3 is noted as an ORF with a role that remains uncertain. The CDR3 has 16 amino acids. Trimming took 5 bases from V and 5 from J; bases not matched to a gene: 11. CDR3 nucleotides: TGTGCCAGAAGATCCGACAGGGGAGGGCAAAATGAAAAACTGTTTTTT. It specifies CARRSDRGGQNEKLFF.

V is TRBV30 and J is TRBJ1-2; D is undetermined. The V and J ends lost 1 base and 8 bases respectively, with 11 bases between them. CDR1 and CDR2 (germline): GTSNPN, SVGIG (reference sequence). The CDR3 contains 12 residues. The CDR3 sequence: CAWSGPALGYTF. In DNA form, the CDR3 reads TGTGCCTGGAGTGGTCCAGCGCTAGGCTACACCTTC.

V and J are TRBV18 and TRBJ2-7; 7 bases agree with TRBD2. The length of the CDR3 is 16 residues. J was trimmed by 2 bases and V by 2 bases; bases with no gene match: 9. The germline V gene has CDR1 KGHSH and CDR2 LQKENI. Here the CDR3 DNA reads TGTGCCAGCTCACCAAGATTCGGGCTAGCGGCCTACGAGCAGTACTTC. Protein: CASSPRFGLAAYEQYF.

In DNA form, the CDR3 reads TGTGCCAGCTCACCGGGCCTTAGCAATCAGCCCCAGCATTTT. This codes for CASSPGLSNQPQHF. The rearrangement uses TRBV18 and TRBJ1-5; D gene ambiguous. Germline V gene sequence: CDR1 KGHSH, CDR2 LQKENI. The V and J ends lost 3 bases and 0 bases respectively, with 6 bases between them. The CDR3 is 14 residues long.

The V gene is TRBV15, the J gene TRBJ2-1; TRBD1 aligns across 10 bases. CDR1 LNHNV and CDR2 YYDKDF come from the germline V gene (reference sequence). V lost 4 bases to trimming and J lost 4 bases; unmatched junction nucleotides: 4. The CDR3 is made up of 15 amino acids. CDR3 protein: CATSIRTGGYNEQFF. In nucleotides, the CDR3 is TGTGCCACCAGCATACGGACAGGGGGGTACAATGAGCAGTTCTTC.

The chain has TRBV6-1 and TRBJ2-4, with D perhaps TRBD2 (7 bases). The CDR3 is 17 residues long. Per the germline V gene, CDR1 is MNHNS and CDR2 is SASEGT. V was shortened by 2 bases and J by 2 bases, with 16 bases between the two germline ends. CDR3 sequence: CASSEWKQGGPKNIQYF. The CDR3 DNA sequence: TGTGCCAGCAGTGAATGGAAACAGGGAGGGCCCAAAAACATTCAGTACTTC.

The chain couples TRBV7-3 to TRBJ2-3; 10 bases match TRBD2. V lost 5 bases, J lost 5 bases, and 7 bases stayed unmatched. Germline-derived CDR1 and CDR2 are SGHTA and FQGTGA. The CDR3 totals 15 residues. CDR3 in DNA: TGTGCCAGCAGCAAGAGCGGGGGGGCTGTAGATACGCAGTATTTT. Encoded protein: CASSKSGGAVDTQYF.

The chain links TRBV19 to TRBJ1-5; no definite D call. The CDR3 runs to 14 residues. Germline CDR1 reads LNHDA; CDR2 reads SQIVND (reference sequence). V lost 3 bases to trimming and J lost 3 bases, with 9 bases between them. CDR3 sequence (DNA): TGTGCCAGTAGTATCACCGGGAACAATCAGCCCCAGCATTTT. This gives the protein CASSITGNNQPQHF.